Presented here are 5 T cell receptor beta chains from one specimen sequenced in a study of CD8 T cells in Susac syndrome. The authors reverse transcribed roughly 0.5 to 1 ug RNA with random hexamers. TCRdb reanalysed the immunoSEQ multiplex PCR reads using MiXCR and keeps one entry per CDR3 protein. This table has 150,000 to 200,000 distinct CDR3 sequences, approximately 94% appearing once. Sequencing was performed on CD4+ T cells from PBMCs. The origin of the receptors is a human donor with multiple sclerosis.

The chain recombines TRBV11-2 with TRBJ2-3; D perhaps matches TRBD2 (6 bases). The V and J ends lost 3 bases and 5 bases respectively, with 15 bases between them. There are 15 residues in the CDR3. The germline gives CDR1 SGHAT, CDR2 FQNNGV. CDR3 protein: CASSFSGTSGDTQYF. In DNA, the CDR3 is TGTGCCAGCAGCTTCTCCGGGACTTCGGGAGATACGCAGTATTTT.

The chain employs TRBV9 and TRBJ2-5, with D hard to call. Trimming cost V 0 bases and J 5 bases, with 8 bases left between them. Germline values: CDR1 SGDLS, CDR2 YYNGEE. The CDR3 runs to 13 residues. The CDR3 sequence: CASSVGLGETQYF. The CDR3 DNA is TGTGCCAGCAGCGTAGGTCTGGGGGAGACCCAGTACTTC.

A single count supports this clonotype. The V gene is TRBV6-5, the J gene TRBJ1-4; no definite D call. Trimming removed 0 bases at V and 11 bases at J, with 19 bases between. CDR1 is MNHEY and CDR2 is SVGAGI in the germline V gene. The CDR3 runs 16 residues. The DNA for the CDR3 is TGTGCCAGCAGTTACTCGAAGGGCGGCGGTGTAAGGAAACTGTTTTTT. Translating it yields CASSYSKGGGVRKLFF.

J is TRBJ2-7 and V is TRBV20-1; D is tentatively TRBD1 or TRBD2 (6 bases each). V was pared by 3 bases and J by 9 bases, with 12 bases between. Germline CDR1 DFQATT, CDR2 SNEGSKA (reference sequence). This CDR3 is built from 11 residues. CDR3 residues: CSASPGAGQYF. CDR3 coding DNA: TGCAGTGCTAGTCCGGGGGCCGGGCAGTACTTC.

The chain employs TRBV20-1 and TRBJ2-5, with D perhaps matching TRBD2 (5 bases). The V and J ends lost 3 bases and 4 bases respectively, with 12 bases between them. Germline CDR1 is DFQATT and CDR2 is SNEGSKA (reference sequence). The CDR3 is 13 residues long. The CDR3 DNA reads as TGCAGTGCTAGTTACCGGGATGGAGAGACCCAGTACTTC. Encoded protein: CSASYRDGETQYF.